This entry describes one T cell receptor (beta chain). The antigen is undetermined. The data were produced by immunoSEQ multiplex PCR, yet TCRdb's version contains in-frame clones alone and is incomplete. Counted here are 83,000 or so clones, about 86% occurring once; the ten biggest clones make up over 1.5%. This sample was included in a study of OX40 agonist ivuxolimab in advanced cancers. Study observations and caveats: Fewer expanded clones were found on average in CD4+ than in CD8+ T cells.

CDR3 size: 15 residues. V lost 2 bases to trimming and J lost 7 bases; unmatched junction nucleotides: 7. The germline gives CDR1 SEHNR, CDR2 FQNEAQ (reference sequence). The chain links TRBV7-9 to TRBJ2-1; 8 bases map to TRBD1. The sequence was collected from an adult with an advanced solid tumor such as melanoma, head and neck, liver or kidney cancer. This sample comprised CD4+ or CD8+ T cells sorted from blood, obtained in a trial of the OX40 agonist ivuxolimab. CDR3: CASSLMTGVGNEQFF. The CDR3 coding sequence is TGTGCCAGCAGCTTAATGACAGGGGTGGGGAATGAGCAGTTCTTC.